This is a list of T cell receptor beta chains from one sample in a study of blood T cells in healthy people across ages. Via MiXCR, TCRdb re-called the 5' RACE reads, giving one row per CDR3 protein. Altogether 700,000 to 900,000 distinct CDR3 sequences are present, roughly 24% being singletons, with the ten largest covering over 2.5%. This same sample was also taken into another study, of T cells of mothers and their children.

The sample was blood. These TCRs come from a boy aged 5-17 years in good health. CDR3s include the opening cysteine and the closing phenylalanine or tryptophan. A D gene is named only where the DNA matches it firmly. Clone size is shown for a subset of rows, as once, few, many or a class of expanded clone.

size: once; length: 15; J: TRBJ1-4; V: TRBV6-6; D: TRBD1; CDR3: CASSFYRGTNEKLSF; DNA: TGTGCCAGCAGTTTCTACAGGGGCACTAATGAAAAACTGTCTTTT
size: .; length: 14; J: TRBJ2-7; V: TRBV28; D: TRBD2; CDR3: CASSTSGTSREQYF; DNA: TGTGCCAGCAGCACATCGGGGACTAGTCGGGAGCAGTACTTC
size: .; length: 13; J: TRBJ2-7; V: TRBV9; D: .; CDR3: CASSAPGAYEQYF; DNA: TGTGCCAGCAGCGCTCCAGGGGCCTACGAGCAGTACTTC
size: many; length: 14; J: TRBJ2-3; V: TRBV6-5; D: TRBD1; CDR3: CASSYGQGADTQYF; DNA: TGTGCCAGCAGTTACGGACAGGGGGCAGATACGCAGTATTTT
size: .; length: 15; J: TRBJ1-2; V: TRBV3-1; D: .; CDR3: CASSQEGPGSYGYTF; DNA: TGTGCCAGCAGCCAAGAAGGCCCAGGGTCCTATGGCTACACCTTC
size: few; length: 16; J: TRBJ2-7; V: TRBV28; D: TRBD1; CDR3: CASSSGYTGGHYEQYF; DNA: TGTGCCAGCAGTTCAGGGTACACAGGGGGTCACTACGAGCAGTACTTC
size: few; length: 14; J: TRBJ2-5; V: TRBV7-8; D: TRBD1; CDR3: CASSFYRGLETQYF; DNA: TGTGCCAGCAGCTTTTACAGGGGGCTGGAGACCCAGTACTTC
size: .; length: 14; J: TRBJ2-1; V: TRBV20-1; D: TRBD2; CDR3: CSLVAGGPEDEQFF; DNA: TGCAGTCTGGTAGCGGGAGGGCCGGAGGATGAGCAGTTCTTC
size: .; length: 14; J: TRBJ1-6; V: TRBV27; D: .; CDR3: CASSRRDTYSPLHF; DNA: TGTGCCAGCAGTCGTCGGGACACATATTCACCCCTCCACTTT
size: .; length: 14; J: TRBJ2-7; V: TRBV12-3/TRBV12-4; D: TRBD2; CDR3: CASTRTSGPYEQYF; DNA: TGTGCCAGCACAAGGACTAGCGGCCCCTACGAGCAGTACTTC
size: few; length: 13; J: TRBJ1-4; V: TRBV21-1; D: .; CDR3: CASSNVGREKLFF; DNA: TGTGCCAGCAGCAACGTAGGGAGGGAAAAACTGTTTTTT
size: .; length: 14; J: TRBJ2-1; V: TRBV7-3; D: TRBD2; CDR3: CASSDLAGGREQFF; DNA: TGTGCCAGCAGCGACCTAGCGGGGGGGCGGGAGCAGTTCTTC
size: few; length: 14; J: TRBJ2-1; V: TRBV2; D: .; CDR3: CASSSLLTVNEQFF; DNA: TGTGCCAGCAGTTCCCTTTTGACGGTCAATGAGCAGTTCTTC
size: few; length: 14; J: TRBJ1-2; V: TRBV10-3; D: TRBD1; CDR3: CAISDSGTDYGYTF; DNA: TGTGCCATCAGTGATTCCGGGACAGACTATGGCTACACCTTC
size: many; length: 13; J: TRBJ2-3; V: TRBV27; D: .; CDR3: CASSLSSTDTQYF; DNA: TGTGCCAGCAGTTTATCCAGCACAGATACGCAGTATTTT
size: .; length: 13; J: TRBJ1-2; V: TRBV7-9; D: TRBD1; CDR3: CASSSPTGFGYTF; DNA: TGTGCCAGCAGCTCCCCGACAGGGTTTGGCTACACCTTC
size: .; length: 13; J: TRBJ2-5; V: TRBV20-1; D: .; CDR3: CSARGHNQETQYF; DNA: TGCAGTGCTAGGGGCCATAACCAAGAGACCCAGTACTTC
size: few; length: 14; J: TRBJ1-5; V: TRBV28; D: .; CDR3: CASSSTNGNQPQHF; DNA: TGTGCCAGCAGTTCAACCAACGGCAATCAGCCCCAGCATTTT
size: .; length: 12; J: TRBJ2-7; V: TRBV5-1; D: .; CDR3: CASGGRAYEQYF; DNA: TGCGCCAGCGGCGGGCGAGCTTACGAGCAGTACTTC
size: few; length: 16; J: TRBJ2-2; V: TRBV29-1; D: .; CDR3: CSVRGIGASNTGELFF; DNA: TGCAGCGTGAGGGGGATAGGAGCCTCGAACACCGGGGAGCTGTTTTTT
size: .; length: 13; J: TRBJ2-3; V: TRBV29-1; D: .; CDR3: CSVGRGDTDTQYF; DNA: TGCAGCGTTGGACGGGGAGACACAGATACGCAGTATTTT
size: .; length: 14; J: TRBJ1-2; V: TRBV5-1; D: TRBD1; CDR3: CASSLDRGTYGYTF; DNA: TGCGCCAGCAGCTTGGACAGGGGAACCTATGGCTACACCTTC
size: once; length: 16; J: TRBJ1-6; V: TRBV18; D: TRBD1; CDR3: CASSPLQGPQNSPLHF; DNA: TGTGCCAGCTCACCACTACAGGGGCCGCAAAATTCACCCCTCCACTTT
size: .; length: 13; J: TRBJ2-7; V: TRBV20-1; D: .; CDR3: CSANQRQYHEQYF; DNA: TGCAGTGCTAACCAGAGACAGTACCACGAGCAGTACTTC
size: few; length: 12; J: TRBJ1-5; V: TRBV29-1; D: TRBD1; CDR3: CSAQGGGQPQHF; DNA: TGCAGCGCGCAGGGGGGTGGTCAGCCCCAGCATTTT
size: .; length: 13; J: TRBJ1-4; V: TRBV20-1; D: TRBD1; CDR3: CSALQGEHEKLFF; DNA: TGCAGTGCGTTACAGGGGGAGCATGAAAAACTGTTTTTT
size: .; length: 17; J: TRBJ2-2; V: TRBV20-1; D: TRBD2; CDR3: CSARAQGTSGLAGELFF; DNA: TGCAGTGCTAGGGCCCAGGGGACTAGCGGACTGGCCGGGGAGCTGTTTTTT
size: .; length: 15; J: TRBJ2-7; V: TRBV27; D: TRBD1; CDR3: CASSSDRAGLYEQYF; DNA: TGTGCCAGCAGTTCTGACAGGGCCGGACTCTACGAGCAGTACTTC
size: few; length: 15; J: TRBJ2-7; V: TRBV9; D: .; CDR3: CASSPDGTGRNEQYF; DNA: TGTGCCAGCAGCCCCGACGGGACGGGTCGCAACGAGCAGTACTTC
size: few; length: 12; J: TRBJ1-1; V: TRBV20-1; D: .; CDR3: CSADGVFTEAFF; DNA: TGCAGTGCCGACGGGGTGTTCACTGAAGCTTTCTTT
size: .; length: 15; J: TRBJ2-7; V: TRBV5-1; D: TRBD2; CDR3: CASSLPGGADYEQYF; DNA: TGCGCCAGCAGCCTACCCGGGGGGGCCGACTACGAGCAGTACTTC
size: many; length: 14; J: TRBJ2-5; V: TRBV6-6; D: TRBD2; CDR3: CASSPPGGGETQYF; DNA: TGTGCCAGCAGTCCCCCGGGCGGGGGAGAGACCCAGTACTTC
size: .; length: 16; J: TRBJ2-2; V: TRBV3-1; D: TRBD2; CDR3: CASSQEVGGSTGELFF; DNA: TGTGCCAGCAGCCAAGAGGTCGGGGGGTCCACCGGGGAGCTGTTTTTT
size: .; length: 13; J: TRBJ2-5; V: TRBV6-5; D: .; CDR3: CASRTSTVETQYF; DNA: TGTGCCAGCAGAACCAGCACAGTAGAGACCCAGTACTTC
size: .; length: 16; J: TRBJ1-3; V: TRBV12-3/TRBV12-4; D: .; CDR3: CASSPWGRTSGNTIYF; DNA: TGTGCCAGCAGCCCGTGGGGCCGCACCTCTGGAAACACCATATATTTT
size: .; length: 13; J: TRBJ1-4; V: TRBV9; D: .; CDR3: CASSRGADEKLFF; DNA: TGTGCCAGTAGCCGGGGGGCCGACGAAAAACTGTTTTTT
size: few; length: 15; J: TRBJ2-5; V: TRBV2; D: .; CDR3: CASSEEGKITETQYF; DNA: TGTGCCAGCAGTGAAGAAGGAAAGATCACAGAGACCCAGTACTTC
size: .; length: 16; J: TRBJ1-1; V: TRBV6-5; D: .; CDR3: CASSPGQKYLNTEAFF; DNA: TGTGCCAGCAGCCCCGGACAGAAGTACTTGAACACTGAAGCTTTCTTT
size: .; length: 13; J: TRBJ1-1; V: TRBV30; D: .; CDR3: CAWGDGVNTEAFF; DNA: TGTGCCTGGGGGGACGGAGTGAACACTGAAGCTTTCTTT
size: .; length: 14; J: TRBJ2-5; V: TRBV11-2; D: .; CDR3: CASSQNAPEETQYF; DNA: TGTGCCAGCAGTCAAAATGCCCCTGAGGAGACCCAGTACTTC
size: .; length: 13; J: TRBJ1-4; V: TRBV2; D: TRBD1; CDR3: CARGTGRNEKLFF; DNA: TGTGCCAGAGGGACAGGACGAAATGAAAAACTGTTTTTT
size: few; length: 17; J: TRBJ2-4; V: TRBV3-1; D: TRBD2; CDR3: CASSPRGSGGRGNIQYF; DNA: TGTGCCAGCAGCCCCCGCGGTAGCGGGGGGCGTGGAAACATTCAGTACTTC
size: few; length: 14; J: TRBJ2-5; V: TRBV20-1; D: TRBD2; CDR3: CSARTAGVQETQYF; DNA: TGCAGTGCTAGGACGGCGGGGGTCCAAGAGACCCAGTACTTC
size: few; length: 14; J: TRBJ2-1; V: TRBV6-5; D: TRBD2; CDR3: CASLPAGAHNEQFF; DNA: TGTGCCAGCCTTCCAGCGGGGGCCCACAATGAGCAGTTCTTC
size: .; length: 14; J: TRBJ1-2; V: TRBV6-1; D: .; CDR3: CASNLMGGTYGYTF; DNA: TGTGCCAGTAACCTCATGGGGGGGACCTATGGCTACACCTTC
size: .; length: 16; J: TRBJ2-5; V: TRBV5-5; D: .; CDR3: CASSSFPRGGVETQYF; DNA: TGTGCCAGCAGCTCCTTTCCCCGGGGCGGGGTGGAGACCCAGTACTTC
size: .; length: 16; J: TRBJ2-5; V: TRBV28; D: .; CDR3: CASSLAGLAKQETQYF; DNA: TGTGCCAGCAGTTTAGCCGGGCTAGCCAAACAAGAGACCCAGTACTTC
size: few; length: 14; J: TRBJ2-5; V: TRBV28; D: .; CDR3: CASTSPGLQETQYF; DNA: TGTGCCAGCACCTCCCCGGGACTTCAAGAGACCCAGTACTTC